The 13 T cell receptor beta chains listed next were all sequenced from one sample in a study of blood T cell repertoires in COVID-19. Measured with immunoSEQ multiplex PCR; TCRdb has only the in-frame clones, and not every one. The sample lists 200,000 to 300,000 clones, roughly 80% occurring once. Input material: peripheral blood. The receptors originated from a young woman with acute or convalescent COVID-19.

This clone was counted once. The rearrangement joins TRBV30 to TRBJ1-2; 7 positions agree with TRBD1. Germline CDR1 reads GTSNPN; CDR2 reads SVGIG (reference sequence). J gave up 4 bases and V 4 bases, and 9 bases lay outside the gene matches. The CDR3 is 14 residues long. The DNA for the CDR3 is TGTGCCTGGAACAGGGGCGAAATACCCTATGGCTACACCTTC. Protein product: CAWNRGEIPYGYTF.

V gene TRBV7-8 combines with J gene TRBJ1-1; weak D call: TRBD1 (5 bases). CDR1 is SGHVS and CDR2 is FQNEAQ in the germline V gene. CDR3 length: 14 amino acids. V lost 5 bases and J lost 4, with 14 bases in between. The CDR3 bases are TGTGCCAGCAGCCCGTTGGGGGGTGGCACTGAAGCTTTCTTT. The encoded protein is CASSPLGGGTEAFF.

The rearrangement joins TRBV7-3 to TRBJ2-1; 9 bases map to TRBD2. CDR3 length: 16 amino acids. CDR1 and CDR2 from the germline V gene are SGHTA and FQGTGA. V lost 5 bases, J lost 3 bases, and 8 bases stayed unmatched. The CDR3 spells CASSHGPSGDYNEQFF. The CDR3, as DNA: TGTGCCAGCAGCCACGGGCCTAGCGGGGACTACAATGAGCAGTTCTTC.

The chain has TRBV7-2 and TRBJ1-2; the match to TRBD1 covers 8 bases. Germline CDR1 SGHTA, CDR2 FQGNSA. The CDR3 consists of 14 residues. The junction had 7 bases not matched to a gene; V was cut back by 4 bases and J by 6 bases. For the CDR3, the DNA is TGTGCCAGCAGCTCAAGGACAGGGAGAGATGGCTACACCTTC. Protein product: CASSSRTGRDGYTF.

This clone showed up just a few times. The chain joins TRBV28 to TRBJ2-7; 8 bases agree with TRBD2. V shed 6 bases, J shed 6 bases, and the junction held 13 bases outside the gene matches. Germline-derived CDR1 and CDR2 are MDHEN and SYDVKM. This CDR3 is 15 amino acids long. The CDR3 reads CASSTGGPQGLEQYF. The CDR3, as DNA: TGTGCCAGCAGCACGGGAGGGCCCCAGGGGCTCGAGCAGTACTTC. The complete variable domain, with remaining parts taken from reference TRBV28 and TRBJ2-7, reads DVKVTQSSRYLVKRTGEKVFLECVQDMDHENMFWYRQDPGLGLRLIYFSYDVKMKEKGDIPEGYSVSREKKERFSLILESASTNQTSMYLCASSTGGPQGLEQYFGPGTRLTVT.

This clone was seen only a few times. The V and J genes are TRBV13 and TRBJ1-6, with D unresolved. CDR1 and CDR2 from the germline V gene are PRHDT and FYEKMQ (reference sequence). The CDR3 sequence is 15 residues long. Trimming cost V 5 bases and J 7 bases, with 15 bases left between them. CDR3 bases: TGTGCCAGCAGCCGAGCGGAACAGCCGAATTCACCCCTCCACTTT. Translation: CASSRAEQPNSPLHF.

CDR3 bases: TGTGCCAGCAGCTCTGGGACTAGCAGGCTCTATGAGCAGTTCTTC. Translating it yields CASSSGTSRLYEQFF. V usage is TRBV5-4 and J usage is TRBJ2-1; TRBD2 aligns across 9 bases. The V segment lost 3 bases and the J segment 8 bases; nucleotides outside the gene matches: 9. Germline CDR1 and CDR2: SGHNT and YYREEE (reference sequence). The CDR3 loop spans 15 amino acids.

CDR3 sequence (DNA): TGCAGTGCTGGTGAGACAGGGACTGGAAACACCATATATTTT. It translates to CSAGETGTGNTIYF. The chain employs TRBV20-1 and TRBJ1-3, with TRBD1 matching over 7 bases. There are 14 residues in the CDR3. With 5 bases clipped from V and 2 bases from J, the junction kept 6 bases outside the gene matches. Germline CDR1 reads DFQATT; CDR2 reads SNEGSKA (reference sequence).

The chain recombines TRBV19 with TRBJ2-1; D is perhaps TRBD2 (5 bases). V lost 4 bases to trimming and J lost 7 bases, with 8 bases between them. CDR3 length: 12 residues. The germline CDR1 and CDR2 sequences are LNHDA and SQIVND (reference sequence). The CDR3 nucleotides read TGTGCCAGTAGTAAAGGGAGTAATGAGCAGTTCTTC. Translation: CASSKGSNEQFF.

The chain has TRBV18 and TRBJ1-2, with D maybe TRBD1 (5 bases). Germline V gene sequence: CDR1 KGHSH, CDR2 LQKENI. The CDR3 runs to 15 residues. Between the trimmed V and J ends, which lost 2 bases and 8 bases, there was a span of 18 bases. The CDR3 nucleotides read TGTGCCAGCTCACCATCCCCCGGGGGTACGATCGGCTACACCTTC. Its translation: CASSPSPGGTIGYTF.

This clone was observed a few times. The V and J genes are TRBV5-1 and TRBJ1-1; D remains unclear. Trimming took off 0 bases at V and 1 base at J, with 10 bases between the two ends. Germline CDR1 reads SGHRS; CDR2 reads YFSETQ. This CDR3 contains 15 residues. CDR3: CASSLATGSNTEAFF. The CDR3 nucleotides are TGCGCCAGCAGCTTGGCGACGGGTTCGAACACTGAAGCTTTCTTT.

The chain uses TRBV7-9 and TRBJ2-3, with D perhaps matching TRBD1 (5 bases). V was pared by 4 bases and J by 2 bases, with 16 bases between. The CDR3 contains 16 residues. Germline V gene data show CDR1 as SEHNR and CDR2 as FQNEAQ (reference sequence). CDR3 residues: CASSSSGKGPTDTQYF. The CDR3 coding sequence is TGTGCCAGCAGCTCCTCTGGAAAGGGGCCCACAGATACGCAGTATTTT.

The V gene is TRBV3-1 (or the pseudogene TRBV3-2), the J gene TRBJ2-3; 10 bases map to TRBD2. The CDR3 is made up of 16 amino acids. The germline V gene encodes CDR1 LGHDT and CDR2 YNNKEL (reference sequence). The junction had 1 base not matched to a gene; V was cut back by 1 base and J by 0 bases. The CDR3: CASSQVAGGSTDTQYF. In DNA, the CDR3 is TGTGCCAGCAGCCAAGTAGCGGGGGGTAGCACAGATACGCAGTATTTT.